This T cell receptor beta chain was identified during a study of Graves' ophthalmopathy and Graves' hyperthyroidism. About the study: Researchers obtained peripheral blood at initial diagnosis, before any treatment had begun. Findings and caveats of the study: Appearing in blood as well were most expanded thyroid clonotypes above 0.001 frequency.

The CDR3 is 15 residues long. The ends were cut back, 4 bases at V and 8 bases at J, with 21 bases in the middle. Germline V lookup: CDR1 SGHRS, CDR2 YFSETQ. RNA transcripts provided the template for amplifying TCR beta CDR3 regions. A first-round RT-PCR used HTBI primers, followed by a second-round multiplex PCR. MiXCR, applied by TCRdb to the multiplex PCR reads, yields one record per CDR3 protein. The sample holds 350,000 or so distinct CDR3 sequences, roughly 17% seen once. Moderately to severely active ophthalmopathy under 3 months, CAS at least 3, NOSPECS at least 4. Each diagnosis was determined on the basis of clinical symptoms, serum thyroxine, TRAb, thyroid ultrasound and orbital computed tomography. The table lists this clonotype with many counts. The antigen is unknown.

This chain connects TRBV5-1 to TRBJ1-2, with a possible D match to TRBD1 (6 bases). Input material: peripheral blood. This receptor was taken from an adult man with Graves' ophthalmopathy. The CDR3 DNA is TGCGCCAGCAGCCCGGACAGTTTGGACAGAGGGGGCTACACCTTC. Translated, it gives CASSPDSLDRGGYTF.